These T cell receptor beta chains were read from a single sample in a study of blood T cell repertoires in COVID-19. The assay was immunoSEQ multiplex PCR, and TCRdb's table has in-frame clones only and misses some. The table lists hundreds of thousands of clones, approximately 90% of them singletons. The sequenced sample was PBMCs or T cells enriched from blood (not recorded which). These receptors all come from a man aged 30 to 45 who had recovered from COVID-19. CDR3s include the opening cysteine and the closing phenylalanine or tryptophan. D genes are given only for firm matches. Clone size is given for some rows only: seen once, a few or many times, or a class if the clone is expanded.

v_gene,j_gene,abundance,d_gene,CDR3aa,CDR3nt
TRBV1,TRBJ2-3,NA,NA,CTSSDFLAGVSDTQYF,TGCACCAGCAGCGATTTTCTAGCGGGAGTTTCAGATACGCAGTATTTT
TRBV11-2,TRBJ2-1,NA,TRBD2,CASKGLAGISYNEQFF,TGTGCCAGCAAGGGACTAGCGGGGATCTCCTACAATGAGCAGTTCTTC
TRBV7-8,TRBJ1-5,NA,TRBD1,CASSLGDRGSNQPQHF,TGTGCCAGCAGCTTAGGGGACAGGGGAAGCAATCAGCCCCAGCATTTT
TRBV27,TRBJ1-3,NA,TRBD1,CASSLWKGQGPGNTIYF,TGTGCCAGCAGTTTATGGAAAGGACAGGGCCCTGGAAACACCATATATTTT
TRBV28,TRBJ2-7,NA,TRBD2,CASSPSLAGDYEQYF,TGTGCCAGCAGTCCCAGCTTAGCGGGAGACTACGAGCAGTACTTC
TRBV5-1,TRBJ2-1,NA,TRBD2,CASSRPSGENDNEQFF,TGCGCCAGCAGCCGACCTAGCGGGGAGAACGACAATGAGCAGTTCTTC
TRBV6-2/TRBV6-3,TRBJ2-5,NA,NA,CASSPRTVQETQYF,TGTGCCAGCAGCCCTAGGACAGTGCAAGAGACCCAGTACTTC
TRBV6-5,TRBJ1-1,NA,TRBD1,CASLSRQGWSEAFF,TGTGCCAGCTTATCAAGACAGGGTTGGTCTGAAGCTTTCTTT
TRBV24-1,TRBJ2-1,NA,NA,CATSDGALTTYNEQFF,TGTGCCACCAGTGACGGAGCACTTACAACCTACAATGAGCAGTTCTTC
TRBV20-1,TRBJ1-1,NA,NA,CSATRNTEAFF,TGCAGTGCAACAAGGAACACTGAAGCTTTCTTT
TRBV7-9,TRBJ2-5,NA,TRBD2,CASSPGVLAGDGVQETQYF,TGTGCCAGCAGCCCAGGGGTCCTAGCGGGGGATGGAGTGCAAGAGACCCAGTACTTC
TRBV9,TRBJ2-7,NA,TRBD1,CASSPYLGSGQGFGEQYF,TGTGCCAGCAGCCCATATTTAGGTTCGGGACAGGGTTTTGGAGAGCAGTACTTC
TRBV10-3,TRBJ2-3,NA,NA,CAISDLGRRSTDTQYF,TGTGCCATCAGTGATTTGGGCCGGCGAAGCACAGATACGCAGTATTTT
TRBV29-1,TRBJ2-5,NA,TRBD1,CSVGQGLGLLSETQYF,TGCAGCGTCGGACAGGGCCTGGGCTTACTTTCGGAGACCCAGTACTTC
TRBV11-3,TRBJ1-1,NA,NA,CASSFLSNTEAFF,TGTGCCAGCAGCTTTCTGTCGAACACTGAAGCTTTCTTT
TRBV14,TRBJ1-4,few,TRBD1,CASSSGQNQHTTNEKLFF,TGTGCCAGCAGTTCGGGACAGAATCAACATACAACTAATGAAAAACTGTTTTTT
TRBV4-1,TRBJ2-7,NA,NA,CASSQMHRLSYEQYF,TGCGCCAGCAGCCAAATGCACCGACTATCCTACGAGCAGTACTTC
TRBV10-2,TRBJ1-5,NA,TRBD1,CASSDRTGGSQPQHF,TGCGCCAGCAGTGACCGGACAGGGGGCAGCCAGCCCCAGCATTTT
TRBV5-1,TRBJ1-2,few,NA,CASSYQGLLYGYTF,TGCGCCAGCAGCTATCAGGGCCTCCTCTATGGCTACACCTTC
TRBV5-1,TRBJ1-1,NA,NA,CASNQINTGPNTEAFF,TGCGCCAGCAACCAGATCAATACAGGACCGAACACTGAAGCTTTCTTT
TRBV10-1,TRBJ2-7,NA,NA,CASSESRVPGFPYEQYF,TGCGCCAGCAGTGAGTCGAGAGTTCCAGGGTTCCCCTACGAGCAGTACTTC
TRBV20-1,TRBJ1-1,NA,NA,CSATGNTEAFF,TGCAGTGCGACAGGGAACACTGAAGCTTTCTTT
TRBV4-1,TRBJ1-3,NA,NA,CASSQTWGVFGNTIYF,TGCGCCAGCAGCCAAACATGGGGGGTATTTGGAAACACCATATATTTT
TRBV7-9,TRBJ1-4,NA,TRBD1,CASSITGGDEKLFF,TGTGCCAGCAGCATCACAGGGGGTGATGAAAAACTGTTTTTT
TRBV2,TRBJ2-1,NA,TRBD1,CASRSGQGIYNEQFF,TGTGCCAGCAGGTCTGGACAGGGGATCTACAATGAGCAGTTCTTC
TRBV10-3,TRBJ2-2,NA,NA,CAINEIGPNTGELFF,TGCGCCATCAACGAAATTGGGCCGAACACCGGGGAGCTGTTTTTT
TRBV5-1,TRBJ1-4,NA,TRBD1,CASSLKTGPNEKLFF,TGCGCCAGCAGCCTGAAGACAGGGCCTAATGAAAAACTGTTTTTT
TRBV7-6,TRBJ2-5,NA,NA,CASSLRQSQYQETQYF,TGTGCCAGCAGCTTACGCCAGTCACAGTACCAAGAGACCCAGTACTTC
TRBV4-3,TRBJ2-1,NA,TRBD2,CASSQEASGKMYNEQFF,TGCGCCAGCAGCCAAGAAGCTAGCGGGAAGATGTACAATGAGCAGTTCTTC
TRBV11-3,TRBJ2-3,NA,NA,CASSLDPGGKDTQYF,TGTGCCAGCAGCTTAGATCCAGGGGGGAAAGATACGCAGTATTTT
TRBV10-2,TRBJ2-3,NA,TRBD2,CASSDFSGGGTDTQYF,TGCGCCAGCAGTGATTTTTCCGGGGGGGGCACAGATACGCAGTATTTT
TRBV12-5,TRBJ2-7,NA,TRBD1,CASGLDFTGTGDYEQYF,TGTGCTAGTGGTTTGGATTTTACCGGGACAGGGGACTACGAGCAGTACTTC
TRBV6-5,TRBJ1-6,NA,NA,CASSYGTPYNSPLHF,TGTGCCAGCAGTTACGGGACACCCTATAATTCACCCCTCCACTTT